This T cell receptor (beta chain) derives from a study of blood T cell repertoires in COVID-19. How the authors handled the data: Reference gene primer amplification gave estimated nucleated cell counts. Only in-frame clones appear in the TCRdb table, and some are missing; sequencing was by immunoSEQ multiplex PCR. V and J calls and clone size are given by that table; D and trimming were obtained from the DNA. The table includes more than 300,000 clones, over 70% detected once. The TCR originated in a woman aged 45-59 years with COVID-19, enrolled during active disease. Sequencing was done on a sample of peripheral blood.

The CDR3 region is CASSKDAYRDRGCLETQYF. For the CDR3, the DNA is TGTGCCAGCAGCAAAGATGCCTACCGGGACAGGGGCTGTCTTGAGACCCAGTACTTC. The J gene is TRBJ2-5, the V gene TRBV21-1; TRBD1, the D gene given by the table, was not confirmed from the DNA. TRBV21-1 is noted as a pseudogene. This CDR3 is built from 19 residues.